The clone carrying this T cell receptor (beta chain) was found a few times. This specimen comes from a study of blood T cell repertoires in COVID-19. Overall study: Acute and convalescent COVID-19 samples came from the United States, Italy and Spain. PBMCs, B-cell-depleted T cells, or T cells were the source of the cDNA or gDNA that made up the material.

Sequencing was performed with immunoSEQ multiplex PCR; in TCRdb, only in-frame clones are kept and a portion is missing. The data contain around 60,000 clones, over 70% of them singletons. Trimming shortened V by 0 bases and J by 5 bases, and 13 bases separated the two germline ends. CDR1 is LGHNA and CDR2 is YSLEER in the germline V gene. This CDR3 is 15 amino acids long. The sequencing sample was made of peripheral blood. The TCR sequence derives from a human donor in a cohort sampled during active COVID-19. The genes are TRBV4-3 and TRBJ1-2; D is uncertain. The DNA of the CDR3 is TGCGCCAGCAGCCAAGATCTTCCGGGGAAGTATGGCTACACCTTC. Protein: CASSQDLPGKYGYTF.